This passage covers 21 T cell receptor beta chains from one sample sequenced in a study of blood T cell repertoires in COVID-19. Some clones are missing from TCRdb's copy, which holds only in-frame ones; the method was immunoSEQ multiplex PCR. The sample has about 260,000 clones, approximately 84% seen once. Sequencing was performed on peripheral blood. These receptors all come from a woman older than 75 with acute or convalescent COVID-19.

The V and J genes are TRBV18 and TRBJ1-5; the D is unclear. The V end lost 3 bases, the J end lost 2 bases, and 14 bases lay between the germline ends. The CDR3 spans 16 residues. Germline CDR1 and CDR2: KGHSH and LQKENI. CDR3 bases: TGTGCCAGCTCACCGGGCCCCCCGGTGGGCAATCAGCCCCAGCATTTT. The encoded protein is CASSPGPPVGNQPQHF.

CDR3 bases: TGTGCCAGCAGCTTGGCCCCAGTTAGCAATCAGCCCCAGCATTTT. Translating it yields CASSLAPVSNQPQHF. The chain carries TRBV5-5 and TRBJ1-5; D gene unclear. Germline loops: CDR1 SGHKS, CDR2 YYEKEE (reference sequence). The CDR3 consists of 15 residues. V dropped 0 bases and J dropped 0 bases, with 7 bases sitting between them.

This chain connects TRBV5-1 to TRBJ2-7, with 8 positions matching TRBD1. The CDR3 is 15 amino acids. Per germline, CDR1 SGHRS and CDR2 YFSETQ. Trimming at V came to 0 bases and at J to 2 bases, leaving 4 bases not matched to a gene. In DNA form, the CDR3 reads TGCGCCAGCAGCTTGGCGGGACAGGAGACCTACGAGCAGTACTTC. It yields the protein CASSLAGQETYEQYF.

V gene TRBV19 combines with J gene TRBJ2-1, with D perhaps matching TRBD1 (6 bases). CDR1 and CDR2 (germline): LNHDA, SQIVND (reference sequence). There are 13 residues in the CDR3. Trimming took off 0 bases at V and 10 bases at J, with 10 bases between the two ends. CDR3 protein: CASSIDYRVEQFF. Written as DNA, the CDR3 is TGTGCCAGTAGTATAGACTACAGGGTCGAGCAGTTCTTC.

CDR3 protein: CASSKPGQANYGYTF. CDR3 DNA: TGTGCCAGCAGTAAGCCGGGACAGGCCAACTATGGCTACACCTTC. V is TRBV6-2 or TRBV6-3 and J is TRBJ1-2; TRBD1 agrees at 8 bases. CDR3 length: 15 residues. J gave up 2 bases and V 5 bases, and 7 bases lay outside the gene matches. Germline V gene sequence: CDR1 MNHEY, CDR2 SVGEGT.

Here the CDR3 reads CASSSRQLNEKLFF. The CDR3 DNA follows: TGTGCCAGCAGCTCCAGGCAACTTAATGAAAAACTGTTTTTT. The chain couples TRBV28 to TRBJ1-4; D call uncertain. CDR1 is MDHEN, CDR2 SYDVKM, per germline. V was clipped by 6 bases and J by 4 bases, with 12 bases between them. The CDR3 covers 14 residues.

This clone was seen repeatedly, ten times or more. This chain uses TRBV27 with TRBJ2-3; 8 bases fit TRBD1. V shed 6 bases and J 5 bases; nucleotides not matched to a gene: 10. Germline-derived CDR1 and CDR2 are MNHEY and SMNVEV (reference sequence). The length of the CDR3 is 15 residues. The CDR3 loop is CASSGQGQALDTQYF. CDR3 in DNA: TGTGCCAGCAGCGGACAGGGACAGGCTTTAGATACGCAGTATTTT.

As regards this clone: Other DNA sequences in this specimen translate into the identical CDR3. The chain uses TRBV5-1 and TRBJ2-2, with D possibly matching TRBD1 (5 bases). The CDR3 sequence is 15 residues long. V gave up 4 bases and J gave up 0 bases, with 10 bases separating them. Germline V CDR1 and CDR2: SGHRS, YFSETQ. CDR3 protein: CASSPQGANTGELFF. CDR3 nucleotides: TGCGCCAGCAGCCCCCAGGGTGCGAACACCGGGGAGCTGTTTTTT. Variable domain in full (rest from reference TRBV5-1 and TRBJ2-2): KAGVTQTPRYLIKTRGQQVTLSCSPISGHRSVSWYQQTPGQGLQFLFEYFSETQRNKGNFPGRFSGRQFSNSRSEMNVSTLELGDSALYLCASSPQGANTGELFFGEGSRLTVL.

The chain is built from TRBV3-1 (or the pseudogene TRBV3-2) and TRBJ1-6; unclear D gene. Trimming shortened V by 4 bases and J by 8 bases, and 12 bases separated the two germline ends. The CDR3 loop spans 14 amino acids. From germline, CDR1 is LGHDT and CDR2 YNNKEL (reference sequence). The CDR3 reads CASSRRQIDSPLHF. The DNA for the CDR3 is TGTGCCAGCAGCCGACGACAAATAGATTCACCCCTCCACTTT.

In this sample, this clone turned up once. The chain couples TRBV9 to TRBJ2-3; D is perhaps TRBD2 (6 bases). Germline CDR1 SGDLS, CDR2 YYNGEE. There are 16 residues in the CDR3. Trimming shortened V by 0 bases and J by 4 bases, and 15 bases separated the two germline ends. Here the CDR3 DNA reads TGTGCCAGCAGCGTAGACTCCGGGGAGGCAGCAGATACGCAGTATTTT. Translating it yields CASSVDSGEAADTQYF.

V usage is TRBV11-2 and J usage is TRBJ2-5; 13 positions match TRBD2. This CDR3 has 14 residues. The ends lost 8 bases at V and 5 bases at J; junction bases unmatched: 5. Germline CDR1 reads SGHAT; CDR2 reads FQNNGV. The CDR3 nucleotides are TGTGCCAGCGGCGGGACTAGCGGGATGGAGACCCAGTACTTC. Encoded protein: CASGGTSGMETQYF.

The V and J genes are TRBV28 and TRBJ1-2; D is unclear. This CDR3 is built from 14 residues. The germline V gene encodes CDR1 MDHEN and CDR2 SYDVKM. The V gene lost 2 bases and the J gene lost 5 bases, with 12 bases spanning the gap. In DNA form, the CDR3 reads TGTGCCAGCAGTTTACCCGGATCGGGGTATGGCTACACCTTC. Protein product: CASSLPGSGYGYTF.

This clone was counted a few times. V and J are TRBV28 and TRBJ1-3; possibly TRBD1 for D (6 bases). This CDR3 is built from 15 residues. The germline CDR1 and CDR2 sequences are MDHEN and SYDVKM. The ends were cut back, 6 bases at V and 4 bases at J, with 16 bases in the middle. CDR3: CASRPTGLRGNTIYF. The DNA of the CDR3 is TGTGCCAGCAGGCCAACAGGGCTACGCGGAAACACCATATATTTT.

Turning to this clone: Compared with germline, one end of the junction differs, possibly owing to a read error. The CDR3 DNA follows: TGTGCCGGCAGAGGACAGCCAAATCAGCCCCAGCATTTT. Translating it yields CAGRGQPNQPQHF. The chain links TRBV2 to TRBJ1-5; perhaps TRBD1 as D (6 bases). Germline CDR1 reads SNHLY; CDR2 reads FYNNEI. The CDR3 totals 13 residues.

The rearrangement uses TRBV7-8 and TRBJ2-7; 10 bases fit TRBD1. J was trimmed by 3 bases and V by 6 bases; bases with no gene match: 5. This CDR3 has 14 residues. Germline lookup yields CDR1 SGHVS and CDR2 FQNEAQ. CDR3 amino acids: CASSYRDRGYEQYF. As DNA, the CDR3 is TGTGCCAGCAGTTACCGGGACAGGGGCTACGAGCAGTACTTC.

In its sample, this clone was seen a few times. The chain combines TRBV14 with TRBJ2-7; tentative D call: TRBD2 (5 bases). The CDR3 loop spans 14 amino acids. Trimming took off 4 bases at V and 0 bases at J, with 10 bases between the two ends. Per germline, CDR1 SGHDN and CDR2 FVKESK. CDR3 sequence: CASSPLGSSYEQYF. DNA of the CDR3: TGTGCCAGCAGCCCATTGGGGAGCTCCTACGAGCAGTACTTC.

This clone was detected only once. The V gene is TRBV3-1 (or the pseudogene TRBV3-2), the J gene TRBJ1-1; 8 bases line up with TRBD1. Looked up from germline, CDR1 is LGHDT and CDR2 is YNNKEL (reference sequence). J lost 7 bases, V lost 0 bases, and 13 bases had no gene match. This CDR3 contains 17 residues. The CDR3, as DNA: TGTGCCAGCAGCCAAGATCGACAGGGGACCCAACCCGATGAAGCTTTCTTT. Translating it yields CASSQDRQGTQPDEAFF.

The genes are TRBV7-2 and TRBJ2-1; 7 bases line up with TRBD2. CDR3 length: 15 amino acids. Germline CDR1 SGHTA, CDR2 FQGNSA. Trimming cost V 5 bases and J 4 bases; bases outside gene matches: 8. This CDR3 reads CASSQRAGEYNEQFF. The CDR3, as DNA: TGTGCCAGCAGCCAAAGGGCGGGGGAGTACAATGAGCAGTTCTTC.

The chain uses TRBV19 and TRBJ1-2; perhaps TRBD1 as D (6 bases). CDR3 length: 14 amino acids. Per germline, CDR1 LNHDA and CDR2 SQIVND (reference sequence). V lost 3 bases and J 5 bases, leaving 13 bases between the germline ends. The CDR3 sequence is CASSIGQQLYGYTF. Here the CDR3 DNA reads TGTGCCAGTAGTATTGGACAGCAGCTATATGGCTACACCTTC. Full variable domain (missing parts from reference TRBV19 and TRBJ1-2): DGGITQSPKYLFRKEGQNVTLSCEQNLNHDAMYWYRQDPGQGLRLIYYSQIVNDFQKGDIAEGYSVSREKKESFPLTVTSAQKNPTAFYLCASSIGQQLYGYTFGSGTRLTVV.

The chain joins TRBV5-1 to TRBJ2-2, with 7 bases aligning to TRBD1. This CDR3 spans 15 amino acids. Germline CDR1 reads SGHRS; CDR2 reads YFSETQ. The junction had 6 bases not matched to a gene; V was cut back by 2 bases and J by 5 bases. The CDR3 sequence: CASSFTGVVTGELFF. The DNA of the CDR3 is TGCGCCAGCAGCTTTACAGGGGTAGTGACCGGGGAGCTGTTTTTT. Drawing the rest from reference TRBV5-1 and TRBJ2-2, the complete variable domain is KAGVTQTPRYLIKTRGQQVTLSCSPISGHRSVSWYQQTPGQGLQFLFEYFSETQRNKGNFPGRFSGRQFSNSRSEMNVSTLELGDSALYLCASSFTGVVTGELFFGEGSRLTVL.

This chain links TRBV11-3 with TRBJ2-1; D is unresolved. Germline lookup yields CDR1 SGHNT and CDR2 YENEEA. V was shortened by 5 bases and J by 10 bases, with 9 bases between the two germline ends. CDR3 length: 11 residues. Here the CDR3 DNA reads TGTGCCAGCAGCCTTAACTCGGAGCAGTTCTTC. Translated, it gives CASSLNSEQFF.